The sequence of this T cell receptor (beta chain) was determined in a study of T cells in localized non-small cell lung cancer. A note on this clone: Its antigen is undetermined.

Study-wide findings and caveats: Longer overall survival was linked to higher blood T cell density. Appearance in adjacent lung was seen for a median about 58 of the top 100 tumor clones.

TCRdb keeps only in-frame clones here, not all; method: immunoSEQ multiplex PCR. The sample lists approximately 50,000 clones, 85% to 90% occurring once. CDR3 length: 14 amino acids. Trimming took 5 bases from V and 0 from J, leaving 10 bases between them. The V gene's germline CDR1 is SEHNR and CDR2 FQNEAQ (reference sequence). The sample consisted of PBMCs, taken before any cancer treatment. This chain links TRBV7-9 with TRBJ2-5; unclear D gene. The origin of this receptor is a man aged 40 to 70 with stage II lung adenocarcinoma. The CDR3 DNA reads as TGTGCCAGCAGCCCTACATCGTACCAAGAGACCCAGTACTTC. Residues: CASSPTSYQETQYF.